This record covers a single T cell receptor (beta chain). The data were obtained in a study of technical replicates of blood from several donors. This CDR3 is 14 amino acids long. The V and J ends lost 3 bases and 5 bases, in that order; junction bases with no gene match: 4. Germline V gene data show CDR1 as KGHSH and CDR2 as LQKENI. The assay was immunoSEQ multiplex PCR, and TCRdb's table has in-frame clones only and misses some. The table lists 95,000 to 100,000 clones, 96% of them singletons. The sequenced material came from T cells isolated from PBMCs. V and J are TRBV18 and TRBJ2-5, with TRBD1 matching 9 bases. This clonotype was sampled from a human donor in good health. In DNA form, the CDR3 reads TGTGCCAGCTCACCCCGGGACAGGGCTGAGACCCAGTACTTC. Translation gives CASSPRDRAETQYF.